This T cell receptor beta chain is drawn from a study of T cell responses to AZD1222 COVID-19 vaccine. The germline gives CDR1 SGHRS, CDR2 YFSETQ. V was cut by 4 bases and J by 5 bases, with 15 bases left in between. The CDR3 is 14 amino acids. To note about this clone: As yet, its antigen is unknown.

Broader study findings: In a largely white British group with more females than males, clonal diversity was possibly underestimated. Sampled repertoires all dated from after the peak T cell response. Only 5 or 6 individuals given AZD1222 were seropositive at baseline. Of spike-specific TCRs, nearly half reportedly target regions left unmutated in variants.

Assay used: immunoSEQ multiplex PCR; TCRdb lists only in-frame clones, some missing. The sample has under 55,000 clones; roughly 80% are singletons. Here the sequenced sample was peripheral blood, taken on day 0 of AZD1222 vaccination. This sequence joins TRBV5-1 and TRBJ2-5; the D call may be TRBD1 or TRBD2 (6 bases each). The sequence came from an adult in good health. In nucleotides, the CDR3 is TGCGCCAGCAGCGCGGGACGGCAGGGGGAGACCCAGTACTTC. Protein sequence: CASSAGRQGETQYF.